What follows are 17 T cell receptor beta chains derived from one specimen sequenced in a study of blood T cell repertoires in COVID-19. The assay was immunoSEQ multiplex PCR, and TCRdb's table has in-frame clones only and misses some. This sample has roughly 260,000 clones, with roughly 80% found just once. Sequenced: peripheral blood. These receptors came from a woman in her seventies with acute or convalescent COVID-19.

The chain uses TRBV5-4 and TRBJ2-7; TRBD1 aligns across 8 bases. The CDR3 has 16 residues. Germline CDR1 and CDR2: SGHNT and YYREEE (reference sequence). V gave up 0 bases and J gave up 0 bases; unmatched junction bases: 5. Written as DNA, the CDR3 is TGTGCCAGCAGCTTGGGGACAGGGTCGATCTCCTACGAGCAGTACTTC. Encoded protein: CASSLGTGSISYEQYF.

The chain joins TRBV4-1 to TRBJ2-5, with a possible D match to TRBD1 (5 bases). Trimming stripped 4 bases from V and 1 base from J, with 7 bases between. Germline V gene sequence: CDR1 MGHRA, CDR2 YSYEKL. This CDR3 region has 13 residues. CDR3 DNA sequence: TGCGCCAGCAGCCTAGGGGTCCAAGAGACCCAGTACTTC. As protein: CASSLGVQETQYF.

This clone was counted only a few times. The J gene is TRBJ2-7, the V gene TRBV7-2, with D uncertain. Trimming cost V 2 bases and J 0 bases, with 11 bases left between them. The CDR3 contains 15 residues. Germline values: CDR1 SGHTA, CDR2 FQGNSA. The CDR3 region has the DNA TGTGCCAGCAGCTTAAGCCCCTCCTCCTCCTACGAGCAGTACTTC. Protein product: CASSLSPSSSYEQYF.

This sequence joins TRBV4-2 and TRBJ1-6, with D possibly matching TRBD1 (6 bases). This CDR3 is built from 18 residues. The germline V gene encodes CDR1 LGHNA and CDR2 YNFKEQ. V shed 0 bases and J shed 7 bases, with 19 bases lying between them. The DNA for the CDR3 is TGTGCCAGCAGCCAAGATCCCCCCCCAGGGGCGCGGAATTCACCCCTCCACTTT. This gives the protein CASSQDPPPGARNSPLHF.

The CDR3 region is CAWSRGQGASGANVLTF. The CDR3 region has the DNA TGTGCCTGGAGTCGGGGACAGGGGGCCTCTGGGGCCAACGTCCTGACTTTC. The chain is built from TRBV30 and TRBJ2-6, with 12 bases lining up with TRBD1. Germline CDR1 is GTSNPN and CDR2 is SVGIG (reference sequence). The V gene end was trimmed by 2 bases and the J gene end by 0 bases; junction bases not matched to a gene: 2. This CDR3 contains 17 residues.

The chain uses TRBV12-3 or TRBV12-4 and TRBJ1-2; the D gene is possibly TRBD1 (5 bases). The CDR3 runs 13 residues. V lost 4 bases to trimming and J lost 8 bases, with 14 bases between them. CDR3 DNA sequence: TGTGCCAGCAGTTCCTCCAGGGCGAGGGGCTACACCTTC. Translated: CASSSSRARGYTF.

In this sample, this clone turned up a few times. This rearrangement joins TRBV4-2 to TRBJ2-7; a possible D gene is TRBD2 (6 bases). V dropped 1 base and J dropped 3 bases, with 16 bases sitting between them. CDR1 is LGHNA, CDR2 YNFKEQ, per germline. The CDR3 covers 16 residues. For the CDR3, the DNA is TGTGCCAGCAGCCAAGCCTACGACGGAGGGAACTACGAGCAGTACTTC. This translates into CASSQAYDGGNYEQYF.

J is TRBJ2-7 and V is TRBV23-1; 8 nucleotides match TRBD1. TRBV23-1 is given ORF status, its function remaining uncertain. The CDR3 is 16 residues long. Germline trimming cut 3 bases from V and 2 bases from J; bases unmatched to any gene: 9. The CDR3 sequence: CASSQFDRGPAYEQYF. CDR3 in DNA: TGCGCCAGCAGTCAGTTTGACAGGGGACCTGCCTACGAGCAGTACTTC.

The rearrangement links TRBV7-2 to TRBJ1-4, with D perhaps TRBD1 (6 bases). The CDR3 contains 15 residues. The germline V gene encodes CDR1 SGHTA and CDR2 FQGNSA. The ends were cut back, 3 bases at V and 11 bases at J, with 19 bases in the middle. The chain's CDR3 is CASSFEDRALVKLFF. Here the CDR3 DNA reads TGTGCCAGCAGCTTTGAGGACAGAGCCTTAGTGAAACTGTTTTTT.

The chain has TRBV6-4 and TRBJ1-4, with TRBD1 as a possible D gene (5 bases). Deletions cut 6 bases from V and 2 bases from J, with 13 bases between. CDR3 size: 15 residues. Looked up from germline, CDR1 is MRHNA and CDR2 is SNTAGT. CDR3 in DNA: TGTGCCAGCAGGAAAGAAGGGGCTACTAATGAAAAACTGTTTTTT. The encoded protein is CASRKEGATNEKLFF.

The chain recombines TRBV28 with TRBJ2-3, with D tentatively TRBD1 (6 bases). The CDR3 contains 15 residues. V dropped 3 bases and J dropped 2 bases, with 12 bases sitting between them. Germline CDR1 and CDR2: MDHEN and SYDVKM. CDR3 amino acids: CASSFQTGYTDTQYF. The CDR3 nucleotides are TGTGCCAGCAGTTTCCAGACAGGTTACACAGATACGCAGTATTTT.

The chain links TRBV7-8 to TRBJ1-1; D is undetermined. The CDR3 contains 13 residues. V lost 2 bases and J 8 bases, leaving 12 bases between the germline ends. Germline values: CDR1 SGHVS, CDR2 FQNEAQ. Here the CDR3 reads CASSLNIVGEAFF. CDR3 nucleotide sequence: TGTGCCAGCAGCTTAAACATCGTCGGGGAAGCTTTCTTT. The full variable domain, in which reference TRBV7-8 and TRBJ1-1 provide the parts outside the CDR3, is GAGVSQSPRYKVAKRGQDVALRCDPISGHVSLFWYQQALGQGPEFLTYFQNEAQLDKSGLPSDRFFAERPEGSVSTLKIQRTQQEDSAVYLCASSLNIVGEAFFGQGTRLTVV.

This rearrangement joins TRBV18 to TRBJ2-2; D remains ambiguous. CDR3 length equals 14 residues. Germline V gene data show CDR1 as KGHSH and CDR2 as LQKENI. With 0 bases removed from V and 3 bases from J, the gap between germline ends came to 5 bases. CDR3 nucleotide sequence: TGTGCCAGCTCACCACCGCCAGACACCGGGGAGCTGTTTTTT. This gives the protein CASSPPPDTGELFF.

The gene calls are TRBV7-9 and TRBJ1-1; D remains ambiguous. Germline V gene data show CDR1 as SEHNR and CDR2 as FQNEAQ (reference sequence). V was cut by 1 base and J by 1 base, with 10 bases left in between. The CDR3 has 15 amino acids. The CDR3 region has the DNA TGTGCCAGCAGCTTAGAGGCCACGGGGAACACTGAAGCTTTCTTT. Its protein product is CASSLEATGNTEAFF.

The CDR3 nucleotides are TGTGCCAGCAGCCCGACAGGGTCGTCGGGCTACACCTTC. The encoded protein is CASSPTGSSGYTF. The chain couples TRBV3-1 (or the pseudogene TRBV3-2) to TRBJ1-2; TRBD1 matches at 7 bases. The ends lost 4 bases at V and 8 bases at J; junction bases unmatched: 7. This CDR3 region has 13 residues. Germline assignment: CDR1 LGHDT and CDR2 YNNKEL (reference sequence).

This chain links TRBV4-2 with TRBJ2-1; 11 bases line up with TRBD2. This CDR3 is built from 17 residues. Germline assignment: CDR1 LGHNA and CDR2 YNFKEQ. Trimming cost V 2 bases and J 3 bases; bases outside gene matches: 6. The CDR3 DNA reads as TGTGCCAGCAGCCAAATGGGGACTAGCGGACTCTACAATGAGCAGTTCTTC. It yields the protein CASSQMGTSGLYNEQFF.

The rearrangement uses TRBV11-2 and TRBJ1-1; no reliable D call. This CDR3 is 13 amino acids long. The ends were cut back, 5 bases at V and 3 bases at J, with 10 bases in the middle. Germline CDR1 is SGHAT and CDR2 is FQNNGV. The CDR3 loop is CASSRFSDTEAFF. In DNA form, the CDR3 reads TGTGCCAGCAGCCGTTTTTCGGACACTGAAGCTTTCTTT. The full variable domain, with the rest looked up from reference TRBV11-2 and TRBJ1-1, is EAGVAQSPRYKIIEKRQSVAFWCNPISGHATLYWYQQILGQGPKLLIQFQNNGVVDDSQLPKDRFSAERLKGVDSTLKIQPAKLEDSAVYLCASSRFSDTEAFFGQGTRLTVV.